This TCR beta chain was found in a study of blood T cell repertoires in COVID-19. Some clones are missing from TCRdb's copy, which holds only in-frame ones; the method was immunoSEQ multiplex PCR. The table lists fewer than 300,000 clones, about 76% of them singletons. This CDR3 contains 15 residues. Germline trimming cut 1 base from V and 5 bases from J; bases unmatched to any gene: 3. Germline lookup yields CDR1 SGHDT and CDR2 YYEEEE. The source of this sequence is a woman aged 60 to 75 with active or convalescent COVID-19. The rearrangement joins TRBV5-6 to TRBJ2-3, with 11 nucleotides matching TRBD2. Sequencing was performed on peripheral blood. The CDR3 nucleotides read TGTGCCAGCAGCTTGACTAGCGGGGGAGGAGATACGCAGTATTTT. This encodes CASSLTSGGGDTQYF.